The TCR beta chain described here comes from a study of beta chain features in type 1 diabetes. Per germline, CDR1 LGHNA and CDR2 YSLEER. The CDR3 is 17 amino acids. V gave up 0 bases and J gave up 10 bases; unmatched junction bases: 10. Study-level findings and limits: A definitive answer on HLA type influencing TCRB rearrangement was not reached here. Significant though moderate, a shortening of TCRB CDR3s appeared in all four CD4+ subsets of Type 1 diabetes patients.

Cell sorting via CD45RO/CCR7/CD25/CD127/CD95/CD27 was performed to obtain CD4+ naive, central memory, regulatory and stem cell-like memory cells. Expressed TCRB transcripts were sequenced after all isolated RNA was converted to cDNA. Approximately 3.7 million reads per sample on average were obtained from naive, central memory and regulatory T cell samples. Method: immunoSEQ multiplex PCR; TCRdb's copy keeps in-frame clones and lacks some. The sample lists hundreds of thousands of clones, 10% to 15% occurring once. This clone turned up a few times. What it recognizes is unknown. The TCR sequence derives from a woman aged 18-35 years with type 1 diabetes. Sequenced sample: naive CD4+ T cells from blood. The chain carries TRBV4-3 and TRBJ2-4; 12 bases align to TRBD2. The CDR3: CASSQDGPSGGGFIQYF. The CDR3 DNA is TGCGCCAGCAGCCAAGATGGGCCTAGCGGGGGGGGGTTTATTCAGTACTTC.